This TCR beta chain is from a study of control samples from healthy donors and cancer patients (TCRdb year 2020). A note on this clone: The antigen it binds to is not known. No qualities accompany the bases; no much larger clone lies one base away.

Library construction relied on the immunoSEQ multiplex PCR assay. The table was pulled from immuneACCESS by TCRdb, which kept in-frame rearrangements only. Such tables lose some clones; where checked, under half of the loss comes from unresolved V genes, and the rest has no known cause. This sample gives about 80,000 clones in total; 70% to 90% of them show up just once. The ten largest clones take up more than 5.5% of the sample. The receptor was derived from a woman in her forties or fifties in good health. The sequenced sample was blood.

The CDR3 corresponds to CASTGFRVNTEAFF. The DNA sequence reads TGTGCCAGCACCGGGTTCCGGGTGAACACTGAAGCTTTCTTT. Rearrangement joined TRBV6-5 to TRBJ1-1, with the D gene not clear enough to name. Inclusive of the bounding cysteine and phenylalanine, the CDR3 is 14 residues long. The entry retains the CDR3 DNA only, 42 bases that are in frame from base 1. For CDR1 and CDR2, the germline V gene lists MNHEY and SVGAGI. Between the V and J ends, shortened by 7 bases and 0 bases respectively, the junction contains 12 bases.